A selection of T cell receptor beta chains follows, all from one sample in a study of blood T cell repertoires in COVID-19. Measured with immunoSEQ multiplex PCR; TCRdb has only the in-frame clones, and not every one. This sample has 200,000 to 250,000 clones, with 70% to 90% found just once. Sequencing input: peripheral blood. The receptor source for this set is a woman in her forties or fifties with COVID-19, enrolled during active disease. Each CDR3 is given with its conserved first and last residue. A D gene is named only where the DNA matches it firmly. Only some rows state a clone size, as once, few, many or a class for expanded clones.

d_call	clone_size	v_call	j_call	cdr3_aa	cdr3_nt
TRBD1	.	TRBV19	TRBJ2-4	CASSTYRGEVAKNIQYF	TGTGCCAGTAGTACCTACAGGGGGGAGGTAGCCAAAAACATTCAGTACTTC
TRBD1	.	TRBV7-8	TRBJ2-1	CASSLGTGRFLLPNEQFF	TGTGCCAGCAGCTTAGGGACAGGGAGATTCCTTTTGCCCAATGAGCAGTTCTTC
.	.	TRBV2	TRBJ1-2	CASSPGGGGYTF	TGTGCCAGCAGCCCCGGGGGAGGCGGCTACACCTTC
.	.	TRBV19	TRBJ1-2	CASSTGVNYGYTF	TGTGCCAGTAGTACCGGGGTTAACTATGGCTACACCTTC
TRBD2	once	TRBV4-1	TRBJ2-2	CASSQGTSGGLNTGELFF	TGCGCCAGCAGCCAAGGGACTAGCGGGGGGCTGAACACCGGGGAGCTGTTTTTT
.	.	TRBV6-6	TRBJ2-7	CASSPTGAYEQYF	TGTGCCAGCAGCCCGACGGGAGCCTACGAGCAGTACTTC
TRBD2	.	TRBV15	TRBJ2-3	CATSRDLSTSGGRSTDTQYF	TGTGCCACCAGCAGAGATCTATCGACTAGCGGGGGGCGAAGCACAGATACGCAGTATTTT
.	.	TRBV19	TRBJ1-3	CASSIMAGAGNTIYF	TGTGCCAGTAGTATTATGGCAGGGGCTGGAAACACCATATATTTT
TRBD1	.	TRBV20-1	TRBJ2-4	CSASSQGQGGNIQYF	TGCAGTGCTAGTTCTCAGGGACAGGGAGGAAACATTCAGTACTTC
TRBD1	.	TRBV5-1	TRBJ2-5	CASSLGGTAGTQYF	TGCGCCAGCAGCTTGGGTGGGACAGCAGGGACCCAGTACTTC
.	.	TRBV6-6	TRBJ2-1	CASSYGLAPYNEQFF	TGTGCCAGCAGTTACGGTCTAGCCCCTTACAATGAGCAGTTCTTC
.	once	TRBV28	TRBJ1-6	CASSLLGGSPLHF	TGTGCCAGCAGTTTATTGGGAGGATCACCCCTCCACTTT
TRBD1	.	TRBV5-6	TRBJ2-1	CASSPLRGRQFF	TGTGCCAGCAGCCCCTTAAGGGGGCGGCAGTTCTTC
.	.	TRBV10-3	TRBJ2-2	CAIRTEANTGELFF	TGTGCCATCAGGACAGAAGCGAACACCGGGGAGCTGTTTTTT
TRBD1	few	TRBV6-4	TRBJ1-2	CASSETGTGVSGYTF	TGTGCCAGCAGCGAAACCGGGACAGGGGTGAGCGGCTACACCTTC
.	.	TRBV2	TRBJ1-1	CASSSPRTPLSEAFF	TGTGCCAGCAGCTCACCTAGGACACCCCTGAGTGAAGCTTTCTTT
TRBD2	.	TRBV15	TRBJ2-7	CATSRAPTTVLAGGPHEQYF	TGTGCCACCAGCAGAGCTCCTACGACCGTGCTAGCGGGGGGCCCCCACGAGCAGTACTTC
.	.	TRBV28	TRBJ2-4	CASSLSELQTSIQYF	TGTGCCAGCAGTTTGAGTGAGCTACAGACATCTATTCAGTACTTC
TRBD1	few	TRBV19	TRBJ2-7	CASKETGGSWGQYF	TGTGCCAGTAAGGAAACAGGGGGGAGCTGGGGGCAGTACTTC
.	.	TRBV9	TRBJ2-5	CASSVEDSYQETQYF	TGTGCCAGCAGCGTAGAGGACAGCTACCAAGAGACCCAGTACTTC
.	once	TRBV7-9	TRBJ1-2	CASSPPEVLLYGYTF	TGTGCCAGCAGCCCACCGGAGGTTTTACTCTATGGCTACACCTTC
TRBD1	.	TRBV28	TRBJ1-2	CASSYPPTGGVWASGYGYTF	TGTGCCAGCAGTTATCCGCCGACAGGGGGCGTTTGGGCGTCGGGCTATGGCTACACCTTC